These 18 T cell receptor beta chains were sequenced from one sample in a study of blood T cell repertoires in COVID-19. Method: immunoSEQ multiplex PCR; TCRdb's copy keeps in-frame clones and lacks some. The sample lists roughly 220,000 clones, 88% occurring once. The sample taken for sequencing was PBMCs or T cells enriched from blood (not recorded which). Receptors were obtained from a woman between 45 and 60 years old with acute COVID-19.

V usage is TRBV25-1 and J usage is TRBJ1-6; D ambiguous. V lost 8 bases and J lost 5, with 13 bases in between. Germline CDR1 reads MGHDK; CDR2 reads SYGVNS. The CDR3 is 14 amino acids. CDR3 in DNA: TGTGCCAGCGTTGGGCTACACCATAATTCACCCCTCCACTTT. As protein: CASVGLHHNSPLHF.

V is TRBV19 and J is TRBJ2-5; D perhaps matches TRBD2 (5 bases). Germline CDR1 and CDR2: LNHDA and SQIVND (reference sequence). V lost 8 bases, J lost 5 bases, and 9 bases lay in between. The CDR3 has 11 residues. CDR3 protein: CASARGETQYF. CDR3 nucleotides: TGTGCCAGTGCACGCGGGGAGACCCAGTACTTC.

In this sample, this clone turned up once. The gene calls are TRBV24-1 and TRBJ1-5, with D unclear. CDR1 is KGHDR, CDR2 SFDVKD, per germline. CDR3 length equals 14 residues. Trimming took 4 bases from V and 5 from J, leaving 11 bases between them. The CDR3 bases are TGTGCCACCAGTGACTCCGGGCGGGATCAGCCCCAGCATTTT. This sequence encodes CATSDSGRDQPQHF.

The chain has TRBV27 and TRBJ2-6; no clear D gene. The CDR3 has 17 amino acids. Germline assignment: CDR1 MNHEY and CDR2 SMNVEV (reference sequence). The germline V and J ends were trimmed by 4 bases and 0 bases, with 13 bases remaining between them. In DNA form, the CDR3 reads TGTGCCAGCAGTTCTACCCGGGTCACCTCTGGGGCCAACGTCCTGACTTTC. This encodes CASSSTRVTSGANVLTF.

In nucleotides, the CDR3 is TGTGCCAGCCACGACAGGGGACGAAATTCACCCCTCCACTTT. It translates to CASHDRGRNSPLHF. The chain employs TRBV19 and TRBJ1-6, with 8 bases fitting TRBD1. Unmatched junction bases numbered 8, after V lost 9 bases and J lost 7 bases. CDR3 length: 14 amino acids. Germline V gene data show CDR1 as LNHDA and CDR2 as SQIVND (reference sequence).

This clone was picked up many times. This chain uses TRBV6-5 with TRBJ2-7, with D possibly being TRBD1 (5 bases). The CDR3 totals 15 residues. The ends were cut back, 0 bases at V and 2 bases at J, with 11 bases in the middle. Per germline, CDR1 MNHEY and CDR2 SVGAGI. In DNA, the CDR3 is TGTGCCAGCAGTTACTCTGCAGGGCCCGCCTACGAGCAGTACTTC. Amino acid sequence: CASSYSAGPAYEQYF.

The chain is built from TRBV28 and TRBJ1-2; no clear D. CDR1 and CDR2 from the germline V gene are MDHEN and SYDVKM. The CDR3 totals 12 residues. The germline V and J ends were trimmed by 7 bases and 3 bases, with 9 bases remaining between them. CDR3 DNA: TGTGCCAGCACCACAGAATACTATGGCTACACCTTC. Encoded protein: CASTTEYYGYTF.

The V and J genes are TRBV3-1 (or the pseudogene TRBV3-2) and TRBJ2-7; unclear D gene. From germline, CDR1 is LGHDT and CDR2 YNNKEL (reference sequence). Between the trimmed V and J ends, which lost 7 bases and 1 base, there was a span of 11 bases. The CDR3 loop spans 13 amino acids. The CDR3 spells CASTLGGSYEQYF. The CDR3 bases are TGTGCCAGCACCCTCGGCGGATCCTACGAGCAGTACTTC.

This clone has just one count. CDR3 loop: CASSLETRGAFF. The CDR3 DNA reads as TGTGCCAGCAGTTTAGAGACCCGGGGAGCTTTCTTT. The chain uses TRBV12-3 or TRBV12-4 and TRBJ1-1; D remains ambiguous. V was clipped by 1 base and J by 10 bases, with 10 bases between them. The CDR3 is 12 amino acids.

This chain uses TRBV19 with TRBJ2-7; 7 bases fit TRBD2. The CDR3 totals 17 residues. Unmatched junction bases numbered 15, after V lost 4 bases and J lost 3 bases. Per the germline V gene, CDR1 is LNHDA and CDR2 is SQIVND (reference sequence). CDR3 bases: TGTGCCAGTAGTAGCCCGGGTCTAGCGGCATCAGGCTACGAGCAGTACTTC. Encoded protein: CASSSPGLAASGYEQYF.

The gene calls are TRBV9 and TRBJ2-3, with 9 nucleotides matching TRBD2. The CDR3 sequence is 16 residues long. CDR1 and CDR2 from the germline V gene are SGDLS and YYNGEE. J was trimmed by 0 bases and V by 3 bases; bases with no gene match: 5. The CDR3 DNA reads TGTGCCAGCAGCGAGGGACTAGCTCGGAGCACAGATACGCAGTATTTT. This codes for CASSEGLARSTDTQYF.

The chain recombines TRBV3-1 (or the pseudogene TRBV3-2) with TRBJ1-4; D unresolved. In germline, CDR1 is LGHDT, CDR2 YNNKEL (reference sequence). The CDR3 runs to 15 residues. Between the trimmed V and J ends, which lost 4 bases and 9 bases, there was a span of 18 bases. The CDR3 coding sequence is TGTGCCAGCAGCCTGGTAGAGGCCCTTTTGAAAAAACTGTTTTTT. Its protein product is CASSLVEALLKKLFF.

The gene calls are TRBV21-1 and TRBJ2-7; TRBD2, as called in the table, went unchecked against the DNA. TRBV21-1 is a documented pseudogene. This CDR3 contains 20 residues. The CDR3 coding sequence is TGTGCCAGCAGCGGAGGTGCGGGGTTCGTAAAGGGGCAGCATCGCTACGAGCAGTACTTC. It codes for CASSGGAGFVKGQHRYEQYF.

The CDR3 region has the DNA TGTGCCAGCAGCCCCACTAGCGGGAGGGCCTCGGAGAATGAGCAGTTCTTC. This encodes CASSPTSGRASENEQFF. This chain connects TRBV28 to TRBJ2-1; 13 bases fit TRBD2. The length of the CDR3 is 17 residues. Germline CDR1 and CDR2: MDHEN and SYDVKM. With 6 bases clipped from V and 7 bases from J, the junction kept 12 bases outside the gene matches.

Here the CDR3 reads CASSLPGKETQYF. DNA for the CDR3: TGCGCCAGCAGCTTGCCAGGGAAAGAGACCCAGTACTTC. The chain combines TRBV5-1 with TRBJ2-5, with D perhaps matching TRBD1 (5 bases). This CDR3 has 13 amino acids. Germline CDR1 and CDR2: SGHRS and YFSETQ. V dropped 1 base and J dropped 3 bases, with 7 bases sitting between them.

This clone was seen more than once but under ten times. The V call is TRBV7-9, the J call TRBJ2-3, with D unclear. V was clipped by 3 bases and J by 3 bases, with 4 bases between them. Germline assignment: CDR1 SEHNR and CDR2 FQNEAQ (reference sequence). The CDR3 has 12 residues. CDR3 amino acids: CASSFETDTQYF. DNA of the CDR3: TGTGCCAGCAGCTTTGAGACAGATACGCAGTATTTT.

This clone was seen a few times. This rearrangement joins TRBV11-3 to TRBJ1-1; D is undetermined. Germline loops: CDR1 SGHNT, CDR2 YENEEA. V lost 6 bases and J lost 5, with 19 bases in between. The length of the CDR3 is 15 residues. The chain's CDR3 is CASSHKAGSLTEAFF. CDR3 nucleotides: TGTGCCAGCAGTCATAAAGCGGGGAGTTTGACTGAAGCTTTCTTT.

The V and J genes are TRBV5-1 and TRBJ1-5; a possible D gene is TRBD1 (6 bases). V dropped 4 bases and J dropped 3 bases, with 14 bases sitting between them. Germline CDR1 is SGHRS and CDR2 is YFSETQ. There are 15 residues in the CDR3. In DNA form, the CDR3 reads TGCGCCAGCAGCCCCACCGCAGGGGCCAATCAGCCCCAGCATTTT. The encoded protein is CASSPTAGANQPQHF.